This T cell receptor beta chain comes out of a study of T cells in narcolepsy. Data came from immunoSEQ multiplex PCR; TCRdb stores just in-frame clones and leaves some out. This sample has approximately 30,000 clones, with roughly 86% found just once. Overall study findings and caveats: Reportedly, autoreactive clonotypes were serially detected in patients' blood but not controls'. Same-patient CSF and blood CD4+ T cell clonotypes included HCRT-specific and TRIB2-specific autoreactive ones.

The CDR3 consists of 14 residues. Trimming cost V 8 bases and J 2 bases; bases outside gene matches: 9. The germline V gene has CDR1 ENHRY and CDR2 SYGVKD. Concerning this clone itself: Antigen: not known.

The source material was CD45RA- memory CD4+ T cells from PBMCs. The source is a human donor with narcolepsy. V and J are TRBV10-3 and TRBJ2-7; 7 bases match TRBD1. The chain's CDR3 is CAIRRTGDTYEQYF. CDR3 bases: TGTGCCATCCGGAGGACAGGTGACACCTACGAGCAGTACTTC.